This TCR beta chain emerged from a study of T cells in tuberculosis. The repertoire was sequenced with immunoSEQ multiplex PCR; TCRdb's copy has only in-frame clones and lacks some. The repertoire holds about 29,000 clones, with approximately 95% as singletons. Study results and caveats: Cases with active tuberculosis were adults, while controls were adolescents.

With respect to this clone: What it binds is not known.

Germline CDR1 and CDR2: SGHDT and YYEEEE. J lost 13 bases, V lost 1 base, and 7 bases had no gene match. CDR3 size: 13 residues. The source is a donor between 10 and 35 years old with latent tuberculosis or without tuberculosis infection. V and J are TRBV5-6 and TRBJ2-1, with 8 positions matching TRBD1. The sequenced sample consisted of PBMCs. The DNA of the CDR3 is TGTGCCAGCAGCTTGAAATCCGGACAGGGACAGTTCTTC. Its translation: CASSLKSGQGQFF.